A single sample is the source of the 7 T cell receptor beta chains below, sequenced in a study of shared clonotypes between healthy human individuals. This table comes from immunoSEQ multiplex PCR, and its TCRdb copy is limited to in-frame clones, with some not included. This sample yields fewer than 600,000 clones, of which roughly 80% are seen a single time; approximately 12% belongs to the top ten. The sample consisted of PBMCs. These receptors were taken from a woman aged 40 to 50 in good health. Some clones in this sample may be carry-over from other donors' samples.

The chain employs TRBV27 and TRBJ1-4; D unresolved. There are 15 residues in the CDR3. CDR1 is MNHEY, CDR2 SMNVEV, per germline (reference sequence). V shed 3 bases and J shed 4 bases, with 12 bases lying between them. For the CDR3, the DNA is TGTGCCAGCAGTTTTAATTCTGGAGATAATGAAAAACTGTTTTTT. It translates to CASSFNSGDNEKLFF.

The rearrangement joins TRBV5-6 to TRBJ1-1, with no clear D. The CDR3 runs to 15 residues. V was pared by 0 bases and J by 0 bases, with 9 bases between. Looked up from germline, CDR1 is SGHDT and CDR2 is YYEEEE. The CDR3 is CASSLVSGLNTEAFF. The CDR3 DNA reads as TGTGCCAGCAGCTTGGTATCGGGGTTGAACACTGAAGCTTTCTTT.

The chain combines TRBV5-1 with TRBJ2-6, with 7 positions matching TRBD2. The CDR3 runs to 19 residues. The V segment lost 0 bases and the J segment 2 bases; nucleotides outside the gene matches: 11. CDR1 SGHRS and CDR2 YFSETQ come from the germline V gene. The CDR3 DNA follows: TGCGCCAGCAGCTTGGCCCGTGGGGGGGTAATTGCTGGGGCCAACGTCCTGACTTTC. It encodes CASSLARGGVIAGANVLTF.

The J gene is TRBJ2-3, the V gene TRBV4-1, with TRBD2 matching over 11 bases. Losses at the gene ends were 4 bases for V and 4 bases for J; bases not matched to a gene: 13. The CDR3 extends over 18 amino acids. The germline V gene has CDR1 MGHRA and CDR2 YSYEKL. Written as DNA, the CDR3 is TGCGCCAGCAGCCCCCTAACCCTTACTAGCGGGAGAGCAGATACGCAGTATTTT. It specifies CASSPLTLTSGRADTQYF.

In this sample, this clone turned up a few times. Relative to the germline gene, one junction end is altered; a read error may explain this. The sample holds other DNA sequences that translate to the same CDR3. The chain couples TRBV4-2 to TRBJ1-5; 7 positions match TRBD1. This CDR3 contains 14 residues. CDR1 is LGHNA and CDR2 is YNFKEQ in the germline V gene. The CDR3 DNA sequence: TGTGCCAGCAGCCCGGGACAGAGCAATCAGCCCCAGCATTTC. Translation gives CASSPGQSNQPQHF.

The V gene is TRBV6-5, the J gene TRBJ1-4; D is uncertain. CDR3 length: 15 amino acids. The ends were cut back, 0 bases at V and 5 bases at J, with 10 bases in the middle. Looked up from germline, CDR1 is MNHEY and CDR2 is SVGAGI. CDR3 residues: CASSYSPGGNEKLFF. CDR3 sequence (DNA): TGTGCCAGCAGTTACTCCCCGGGCGGGAATGAAAAACTGTTTTTT.

The V call is TRBV7-9, the J call TRBJ2-7; 8 nucleotides line up with TRBD1. J gave up 0 bases and V 8 bases, and 6 bases lay outside the gene matches. This CDR3 has 14 amino acids. Germline V gene sequence: CDR1 SEHNR, CDR2 FQNEAQ (reference sequence). DNA for the CDR3: TGTGCCAGCGGAGGGGACAGGAGCTCCTACGAGCAGTACTTC. This encodes CASGGDRSSYEQYF.